These 14 T cell receptor beta chains were all obtained from the same sample, sequenced in a study of cytomegalovirus exposure and HLA in healthy donors. The PCR contained 60 Vbeta and 13 Jbeta primers. TCRdb keeps only in-frame clones here, not all; method: immunoSEQ multiplex PCR. The data contain some 130,000 clones, 60% to 80% of them singletons. Sequencing input: PBMCs. The receptors were gathered from a woman aged 60-75 years in good health and CMV-seronegative.

The rearrangement links TRBV7-9 to TRBJ1-2, with 7 bases fitting TRBD1. The CDR3 has 14 residues. Germline trimming cut 1 base from V and 3 bases from J; bases unmatched to any gene: 2. Germline V lookup: CDR1 SEHNR, CDR2 FQNEAQ (reference sequence). The CDR3 DNA reads as TGTGCCAGCAGCTTAGGCAGGGGGGACTATGGCTACACCTTC. Amino acids: CASSLGRGDYGYTF.

This clone was seen a few times. The CDR3 region has the DNA TGTGCCAGCAGCGCCATTAGCGGGAGCTCCTACAATGAGCAGTTCTTC. This codes for CASSAISGSSYNEQFF. The chain uses TRBV6-4 and TRBJ2-1; 9 positions match TRBD2. The CDR3 covers 16 residues. The germline V gene has CDR1 MRHNA and CDR2 SNTAGT. Germline trimming cut 6 bases from V and 0 bases from J; bases unmatched to any gene: 6.

The chain has TRBV2 and TRBJ2-5; maybe TRBD1 (5 bases). This CDR3 has 10 residues. Looked up from germline, CDR1 is SNHLY and CDR2 is FYNNEI. CDR3 in DNA: TGTACTCAGGGACAAGAGACCCAGTACTTC. Amino acids: CTQGQETQYF.

The chain recombines TRBV15 with TRBJ2-1; no clear D gene. V was pared by 0 bases and J by 5 bases, with 5 bases between. This CDR3 contains 13 residues. Germline lookup yields CDR1 LNHNV and CDR2 YYDKDF (reference sequence). In nucleotides, the CDR3 is TGTGCCACCAGCAGAGATACAAACAATGAGCAGTTCTTC. It codes for CATSRDTNNEQFF.

The chain combines TRBV7-8 with TRBJ2-1, with TRBD2 matching over 9 bases. The germline CDR1 and CDR2 sequences are SGHVS and FQNEAQ. This CDR3 comprises 16 residues. V trimming: 2 bases; J trimming: 14 bases; junction bases outside the gene matches: 16. The CDR3 spells CASSLRPTSGSGSKFF. The CDR3 nucleotides read TGTGCCAGCAGCTTAAGGCCGACTAGCGGCTCCGGCTCCAAGTTCTTC. The full variable domain, with the rest looked up from reference TRBV7-8 and TRBJ2-1, is GAGVSQSPRYKVAKRGQDVALRCDPISGHVSLFWYQQALGQGPEFLTYFQNEAQLDKSGLPSDRFFAERPEGSVSTLKIQRTQQEDSAVYLCASSLRPTSGSGSKFFGPGTRLTVL.

This chain links TRBV7-9 with TRBJ2-3; TRBD1 matches at 10 bases. Looked up from germline, CDR1 is SEHNR and CDR2 is FQNEAQ (reference sequence). The CDR3 covers 17 residues. V was pared by 4 bases and J by 0 bases, with 7 bases of the junction left unmatched. This chain's CDR3 is CASSSGGTGASTDTQYF. The CDR3 region has the DNA TGTGCCAGCAGCTCCGGTGGGACAGGGGCGAGCACAGATACGCAGTATTTT.

This clone has just a few counts. This rearrangement joins TRBV5-6 to TRBJ1-3; 7 bases agree with TRBD1. J was trimmed by 1 base and V by 4 bases; bases with no gene match: 11. The CDR3 extends over 17 amino acids. Germline V gene sequence: CDR1 SGHDT, CDR2 YYEEEE. CDR3 region: CASSPRGQIQSGNTIYF. The CDR3 nucleotides read TGTGCCAGCAGCCCGAGGGGGCAGATACAATCTGGAAACACCATATATTTT.

This clone was seen a few times. The V gene is TRBV7-3, the J gene TRBJ2-2; weak D call: TRBD2 (5 bases). The germline V gene has CDR1 SGHTA and CDR2 FQGTGA. With 0 bases removed from V and 5 bases from J, the gap between germline ends came to 10 bases. This CDR3 has 15 residues. The CDR3 loop reads CASSLTGEPTGELFF. The CDR3 nucleotides read TGTGCCAGCAGCTTAACGGGAGAACCGACCGGGGAGCTGTTTTTT.

The chain is built from TRBV13 and TRBJ2-7; weak D call: TRBD2 (5 bases). V gave up 5 bases and J gave up 5 bases, with 22 bases separating them. This CDR3 has 16 amino acids. Germline V gene sequence: CDR1 PRHDT, CDR2 FYEKMQ (reference sequence). The CDR3 sequence: CASSLQTRTHIDEQYF. CDR3 sequence (DNA): TGTGCCAGCAGCCTCCAAACCCGGACTCACATCGACGAGCAGTACTTC.

The rearrangement links TRBV6-6 to TRBJ2-7; TRBD1 agrees at 10 bases. The V segment lost 2 bases and the J segment 5 bases; nucleotides outside the gene matches: 3. Germline CDR1 reads MNHNY; CDR2 reads SVGAGI (reference sequence). The CDR3 sequence is 14 residues long. The CDR3 spells CASSYVDRGDEQYF. DNA of the CDR3: TGTGCCAGCAGTTACGTGGACAGGGGGGACGAGCAGTACTTC.

V is TRBV28 and J is TRBJ1-3, with 9 bases identical to TRBD1. V dropped 6 bases and J dropped 2; count of bases not matched to a gene: 5. This CDR3 contains 15 residues. Germline CDR1 reads MDHEN; CDR2 reads SYDVKM. DNA for the CDR3: TGTGCCAGCAGGAGACAGGGGGTACCTGGAAACACCATATATTTT. Translating it yields CASRRQGVPGNTIYF. Full variable domain (missing parts from reference TRBV28 and TRBJ1-3): DVKVTQSSRYLVKRTGEKVFLECVQDMDHENMFWYRQDPGLGLRLIYFSYDVKMKEKGDIPEGYSVSREKKERFSLILESASTNQTSMYLCASRRQGVPGNTIYFGEGSWLTVV.

The rearrangement uses TRBV7-9 and TRBJ2-7; the match to TRBD2 covers 7 bases. Germline CDR1 SEHNR, CDR2 FQNEAQ (reference sequence). The V gene end was trimmed by 3 bases and the J gene end by 6 bases; junction bases not matched to a gene: 17. CDR3 length: 17 residues. The CDR3 region has the DNA TGTGCCAGCAGCTTGGGGGGGACTGGCCCCGTTACGGGCGAGCAGTACTTC. Translation: CASSLGGTGPVTGEQYF.

The V call is TRBV5-4, the J call TRBJ2-3; 8 nucleotides line up with TRBD2. Trimming removed 0 bases from V and 4 bases from J; junction bases left unmatched: 4. This CDR3 comprises 15 residues. The germline CDR1 and CDR2 sequences are SGHNT and YYREEE (reference sequence). The CDR3 DNA follows: TGTGCCAGCAGCTTGGAGGCGCGGGGGGCAGATACGCAGTATTTT. Its protein product is CASSLEARGADTQYF.

This sequence joins TRBV7-3 and TRBJ1-1, with D maybe TRBD1 (6 bases). The CDR3 runs to 13 residues. CDR1 is SGHTA and CDR2 is FQGTGA in the germline V gene. V lost 1 base, J lost 5 bases, and 8 bases lay in between. Here the CDR3 reads CASSLRGGTEAFF. CDR3 bases: TGTGCCAGCAGCTTAAGAGGGGGTACTGAAGCTTTCTTT.